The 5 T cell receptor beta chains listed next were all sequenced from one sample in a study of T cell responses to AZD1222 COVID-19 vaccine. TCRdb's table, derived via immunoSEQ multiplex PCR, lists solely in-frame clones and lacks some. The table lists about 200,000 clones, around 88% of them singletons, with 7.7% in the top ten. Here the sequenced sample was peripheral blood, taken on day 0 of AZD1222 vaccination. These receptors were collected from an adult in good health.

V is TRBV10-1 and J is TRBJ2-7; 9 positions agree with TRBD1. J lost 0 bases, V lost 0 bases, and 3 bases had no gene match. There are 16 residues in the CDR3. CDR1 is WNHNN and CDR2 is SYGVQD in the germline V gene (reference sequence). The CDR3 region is CASSESKGQGSYEQYF. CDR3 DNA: TGCGCCAGCAGTGAGTCGAAGGGACAGGGCTCCTACGAGCAGTACTTC.

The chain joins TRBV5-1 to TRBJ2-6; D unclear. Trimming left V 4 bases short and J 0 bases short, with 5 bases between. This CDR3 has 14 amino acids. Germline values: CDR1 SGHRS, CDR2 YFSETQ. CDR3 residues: CASSQISGANVLTF. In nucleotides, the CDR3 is TGCGCCAGCAGCCAAATCTCTGGGGCCAACGTCCTGACTTTC.

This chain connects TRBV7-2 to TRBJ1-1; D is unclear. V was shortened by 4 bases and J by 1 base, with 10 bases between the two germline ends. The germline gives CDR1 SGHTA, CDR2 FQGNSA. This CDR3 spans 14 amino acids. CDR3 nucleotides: TGTGCCAGCAGCTGGAGCGGAGGGAACACTGAAGCTTTCTTT. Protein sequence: CASSWSGGNTEAFF.

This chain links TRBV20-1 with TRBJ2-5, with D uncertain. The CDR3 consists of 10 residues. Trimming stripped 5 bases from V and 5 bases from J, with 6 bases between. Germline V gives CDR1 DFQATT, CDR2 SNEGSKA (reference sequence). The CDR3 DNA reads TGCAGTGCTTACGTGGAGACCCAGTACTTC. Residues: CSAYVETQYF.

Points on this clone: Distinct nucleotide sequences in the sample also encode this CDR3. CDR3 DNA: TGTGCCAGCAGCCCGGGGACAGGCCGTGGCTACACCTTC. The encoded protein is CASSPGTGRGYTF. V and J are TRBV27 and TRBJ1-2; 8 bases match TRBD1. The ends lost 6 bases at V and 7 bases at J; junction bases unmatched: 7. Per the germline V gene, CDR1 is MNHEY and CDR2 is SMNVEV (reference sequence). The CDR3 spans 13 residues.